This T cell receptor beta chain was profiled in a study of blood T cell repertoires in COVID-19. The method was immunoSEQ multiplex PCR; TCRdb's version includes in-frame clones alone and lacks a portion of them. The data hold about 210,000 clones, with roughly 90% observed a single time. The sample comprised peripheral blood. The sequence was obtained from a man aged 18 to 35 with active or convalescent COVID-19.

CDR3 nucleotide sequence: TGTGCCAGCAGTGATGTTAGCGGGGGCAGCACAGATACGCAGTATTTT. Residues: CASSDVSGGSTDTQYF. The V call is TRBV2, the J call TRBJ2-3, with 9 bases that match TRBD2. Germline lookup yields CDR1 SNHLY and CDR2 FYNNEI. Unmatched junction bases numbered 4, after V lost 3 bases and J lost 0 bases. The CDR3 has 16 residues.